This entry concerns a single T cell receptor beta chain. The data were obtained in a study of tissue T cells after allogeneic stem cell transplantation. Steroid-refractory graft-versus-host disease after allogeneic hematopoietic cell transplant qualified adults for prospective research-autopsy enrollment. TCRdb's copy holds only in-frame clones and misses some; the assay was immunoSEQ multiplex PCR. The data contain some 2,500 clones, 55% to 80% of them singletons. Germline CDR1 and CDR2: LNHDA and SQIVND (reference sequence). The length of the CDR3 is 15 residues. V was cut by 5 bases and J by 0 bases, with 10 bases left in between.

The V gene is TRBV19, the J gene TRBJ2-2; D is perhaps TRBD1 (6 bases). Sequenced material: colon tissue, taken at autopsy. The source of this sequence is a male patient at least 60 years old with steroid-refractory graft-versus-host disease after an allogeneic stem cell transplant. Some of these T cells may belong to the graft donor. The CDR3, as DNA: TGTGCCAGTAGTCCTGGGACAACGAACACCGGGGAGCTGTTTTTT. This codes for CASSPGTTNTGELFF. Full variable domain (outside the CDR3, taken from reference TRBV19 and TRBJ2-2): DGGITQSPKYLFRKEGQNVTLSCEQNLNHDAMYWYRQDPGQGLRLIYYSQIVNDFQKGDIAEGYSVSREKKESFPLTVTSAQKNPTAFYLCASSPGTTNTGELFFGEGSRLTVL.